What follows describes a single T cell receptor (beta chain). The data were taken from a study of cytomegalovirus exposure and HLA in healthy donors. Clones were read by immunoSEQ multiplex PCR, and TCRdb kept only the in-frame ones, dropping some. The sample has a few hundred thousand clones, roughly 85% seen once; the top ten hold over 0.95%. Unmatched junction bases numbered 2, after V lost 4 bases and J lost 4 bases. The CDR3 extends over 13 amino acids. The V gene's germline CDR1 is GTSNPN and CDR2 SVGIG (reference sequence). The rearrangement joins TRBV30 to TRBJ1-4; TRBD1 agrees at 8 bases. Sequenced: PBMCs. The clonotype was recovered from a woman aged 18-35 years in good health and CMV-seronegative. For the CDR3, the DNA is TGTGCCTGGACAGGGGGCTTTAATGAAAAACTGTTTTTT. Amino acids: CAWTGGFNEKLFF.